This T cell receptor (beta chain) originates from a study of T cell repertoires in cytomegalovirus infection. The CDR3 has 16 residues. Germline V gives CDR1 MNHNY, CDR2 SVGAGI (reference sequence). The ends were cut back, 5 bases at V and 0 bases at J, with 13 bases in the middle. MiXCR, run by TCRdb on the reads, gives a single entry per CDR3 protein. The sample records roughly 230,000 distinct CDR3 sequences, 9% to 15% being singletons. This clonotype was seen at least ten times. Its cognate antigen is unknown. Findings and caveats of the study: The ex vivo response was dominated by HLA-C-restricted CMV-specific TCR beta clonotypes.

The sequencing sample was made of PBMCs. This clonotype was obtained from a human donor in good health (CMV status not recorded). Some clones in this sample may be carry-over from other donors' samples. The chain combines TRBV6-6 with TRBJ1-4; perhaps TRBD1 as D (5 bases). The CDR3 is CASSMRQSTTNEKLFF. As DNA, the CDR3 is TGTGCCAGCAGTATGCGACAGAGTACAACTAATGAAAAACTGTTTTTT.